These T cell receptor beta chains were read from a single sample in a study of human thymus T cells. Clones were sequenced by immunoSEQ multiplex PCR, and TCRdb holds only the in-frame ones, with some missing. The data show about 46,000 clones, just under 95% seen once. Sequences were obtained from blood. The origin of the receptors is a girl under three years old with a congenital heart defect but otherwise immunologically healthy. Each CDR3 is given with its conserved first and last residue. Fields, in order: J gene, V gene, D gene, CDR3 DNA, CDR3 protein. A D gene is named only where the DNA matches it firmly.

>TRBJ2-2|TRBV4-1|NA
TGCGCCAGCAGCCAAGAGTCAGGGATTACCGGGGAGCTGTTTTTT
CASSQESGITGELFF
>TRBJ2-5|TRBV6-1|NA
TGTGCCAGCAGTGGGAGCCCTGGGAGGGAGACCCAGTACTTC
CASSGSPGRETQYF
>TRBJ2-1|TRBV29-1|NA
TGCAGCGTTGAAGGAGACCCCTCTAGGCGGGCATACAATGAGCAGTTCTTC
CSVEGDPSRRAYNEQFF
>TRBJ1-5|TRBV6-5|NA
TGTGCCAGCAGTTACTCGAATGGGGGTCAGCCCCAGCATTTT
CASSYSNGGQPQHF
>TRBJ2-7|TRBV11-2|NA
TGTGCCAGCAGCTACCGACAGGCGAACTACGAGCAGTACTTC
CASSYRQANYEQYF
>TRBJ2-1|TRBV7-2|TRBD2
TGTGCCAGCAGCCCCCGGGGTAGCGGGGGTTTAAGCTCCTACAATGAGCAGTTCTTC
CASSPRGSGGLSSYNEQFF
>TRBJ2-3|TRBV5-4|NA
TGTGCCAGCAGCGCCTCCTTAACTCTTCGCACAGATACGCAGTATTTT
CASSASLTLRTDTQYF
>TRBJ2-3|TRBV4-1|TRBD2
TGCGCCAGCAGCCAAGAATTGAGACTAGCGGGAGCGGGGAGCGCAGATACGCAGTATTTT
CASSQELRLAGAGSADTQYF
>TRBJ1-2|TRBV2|TRBD1
TGTGCCAGCAGGCAGGGGGCGCCGGGCTACACCTTC
CASRQGAPGYTF
>TRBJ2-2|TRBV4-1|TRBD2
TGCGCCAGCAGCCTATTAGCTCCGGGACTACCTTATATAGGAGCCGGGGAGCTGTTTTTT
CASSLLAPGLPYIGAGELFF
>TRBJ2-5|TRBV28|TRBD2
TGTGCCAGCAGCGCGCGGGAGGGCTGGGAGACCCAGTACTTC
CASSAREGWETQYF
>TRBJ1-1|TRBV5-1|NA
TGCGCCAGCAGCTTCACGGGAAACACTGAAGCTTTCTTT
CASSFTGNTEAFF
>TRBJ2-1|TRBV6-5|NA
TGTGCCAGCAGTTACTCTACGGGGGTCTCCTACAATGAGCAGTTCTTC
CASSYSTGVSYNEQFF
>TRBJ1-4|TRBV18|TRBD1
TGTGCCAGCTCTCAGGGGGTGAATGAAAAACTGTTTTTT
CASSQGVNEKLFF
>TRBJ2-5|TRBV19|NA
TGTGCCAGTGGGACGGGGCAGCAAGAGACCCAGTACTTC
CASGTGQQETQYF
>TRBJ2-5|TRBV18|NA
TGTGCCAGCTCACCAGTAGGGGACCAAGAGACCCAGTACTTC
CASSPVGDQETQYF
>TRBJ2-3|TRBV5-1|TRBD2
TGCGCCAGCAGCTCTCGACTAGCAGCCCGAGGACTAGCGGCTGCGGGGGCGCAGTATTTT
CASSSRLAARGLAAAGAQYF
>TRBJ1-3|TRBV15|NA
TGTGCCACCAGCAGCGGAGGTGGTCAGGGGAGGGCCACCATATATTTT
CATSSGGGQGRATIYF
>TRBJ1-2|TRBV25-1|NA
TGTGCCAGCAGTGTCCATCAAAGTGGGAACTATGGCTACACCTTC
CASSVHQSGNYGYTF
>TRBJ2-5|TRBV18|TRBD2
TGTGCCAGCTCACCCCTAGCGGGTCGAGGAGAGACCCAGTACTTC
CASSPLAGRGETQYF
>TRBJ1-2|TRBV6-5|NA
TGTGCCAGCAGTTACTCCTTGTACAGCTATGGCTACACCTTC
CASSYSLYSYGYTF
>TRBJ2-7|TRBV5-1|NA
TGCGCCAGCAGCCTCTGGCCCGTTTCCAGCGGCGGGACCTACGAGCAGTACTTC
CASSLWPVSSGGTYEQYF
>TRBJ1-2|TRBV29-1|TRBD1
TGCAGCGTTGAAGATCCGGACAGGGGGCTAGGTGGCTACACCTTC
CSVEDPDRGLGGYTF